This TCR beta chain was captured by sequencing in a study of cytomegalovirus exposure and HLA in healthy donors. In the study overall: According to later analysis, the same platform produced the approximately 120 validation and under 750 first-cohort repertoires. Study-wide points: Most TCR sequences showed up rarely, but some public TCRs showed up in many donors.

This clone was counted only a few times. Its antigen is unknown. Here immunoSEQ multiplex PCR was the method, and the copy in TCRdb shows in-frame clones only, minus some. There are 250,000 to 300,000 clones in the sample; just over 85% occur only once, and about 1% lies in the top ten. The material sequenced was PBMCs. The source is a woman aged 18 to 35 in good health and CMV-seronegative.

Here the CDR3 reads CASSHDRTGGLYEQYF. Written as DNA, the CDR3 is TGTGCCAGCAGCCACGACCGGACAGGGGGCCTCTACGAGCAGTACTTC. The chain combines TRBV5-4 with TRBJ2-7; 11 positions agree with TRBD1. The germline gives CDR1 SGHNT, CDR2 YYREEE (reference sequence). Germline trimming cut 4 bases from V and 3 bases from J; bases unmatched to any gene: 9. This CDR3 spans 16 amino acids.